This TCR beta chain is from a study of cytomegalovirus exposure and HLA in healthy donors. Study-wide results and limits: Cytomegalovirus-associated status was assigned to some 180 TCR beta chains.

This clone was seen more than once but under ten times. Its antigen is undetermined. Using immunoSEQ multiplex PCR, the repertoire was profiled, and TCRdb retains in-frame clones only, with some absent. Here the sample spans roughly 60,000 clones, about 96% being singletons. Germline values: CDR1 LGHNA, CDR2 YSLEER. This CDR3 is 17 amino acids long. The V end was cut by 1 base, the J end by 0 bases, with 13 bases between. The sequencing input was PBMCs. This clonotype was obtained from a woman in her late teens or twenties in good health and CMV-seronegative. The V and J genes are TRBV4-3 and TRBJ2-1; possibly TRBD2 for D (5 bases). CDR3: CASSQGEEASSYNEQFF. CDR3 DNA sequence: TGCGCCAGCAGCCAAGGAGAGGAGGCGAGCTCCTACAATGAGCAGTTCTTC.